This T cell receptor (beta chain) originates from a study of Ad26.COV2.S vaccination and SARS-CoV-2 variants. Treatment meaning: about 20 received Ad26.COV2.S at low or high dose, single or two shots; about 5 received placebo; per-sample allocation not given. Collection of samples fell on day 63 after the first vaccine or placebo injection. The junction had 9 bases not matched to a gene; V was cut back by 3 bases and J by 8 bases. Germline-derived CDR1 and CDR2 are SGDLS and YYNGEE. The CDR3 loop spans 15 amino acids. TCRdb keeps only in-frame clones here, not all; method: immunoSEQ multiplex PCR. The sample includes around 420,000 clones, 88% of them seen just once.

The sequence was obtained from a person between 18 and 65 years old who received the Ad26.COV2.S COVID-19 vaccine or a placebo. This specimen consisted of peripheral blood, obtained in a trial of Ad26.COV2.S vaccine versus placebo. V gene TRBV9 combines with J gene TRBJ2-1, with TRBD1 matching over 9 bases. The CDR3 region has the DNA TGTGCCAGCAGCGCCTCGGGACAGGGTGTCGATGAGCAGTTCTTC. Its protein is CASSASGQGVDEQFF.